The rows below give T cell receptor beta chains drawn from one sample of a study of blood T cell repertoires in COVID-19. Libraries were prepared by immunoSEQ multiplex PCR; TCRdb keeps only in-frame clonotypes and omits some of them. The profile shows 200,000 or so clones, 87% of them singletons. Sequenced: peripheral blood. These receptor sequences come from a man aged 35-49 years with active or convalescent COVID-19. Both conserved end residues are part of each CDR3. The D gene is left open where the match is weak. Clone size is not always given. Where it is, it says once, few, many or a class for expanded clones.

v_call	clone_size	d_call	j_call	cdr3_nt	cdr3_aa
TRBV5-4	NA	NA	TRBJ1-1	TGTGCCAGCACCCCGGGGGGGAAGCGACAGACTGAAGCTTTCTTT	CASTPGGKRQTEAFF
TRBV18	NA	TRBD1	TRBJ1-2	TGTGCCAGCTCATCAATTCCGGGACAGGGGGCGTCGTTCGATGGCTACACCTTC	CASSSIPGQGASFDGYTF
TRBV11-3	NA	NA	TRBJ1-2	TGTGCCAGCAGCGGAATCCAGGGGCTCGGCTACACCTTC	CASSGIQGLGYTF
TRBV5-1	NA	TRBD2	TRBJ2-5	TGCGCCAGCAGCTTGACTAGCGGGAGGGCGTACGAGACCCAGTACTTC	CASSLTSGRAYETQYF
TRBV6-2/TRBV6-3	NA	NA	TRBJ2-5	TGTGCCAGCAGTTACACTAGGGAGACCCAGTACTTC	CASSYTRETQYF
TRBV7-9	NA	TRBD1	TRBJ1-5	TGTGCCAGCAGCTTAACCCAGGGGGATCTTAGCAATCAGCCCCAGCATTTT	CASSLTQGDLSNQPQHF
TRBV19	NA	NA	TRBJ2-2	TGTGCCAGTAGCCAGGGTATCGGGGAGCTGTTTTTT	CASSQGIGELFF
TRBV7-2	NA	TRBD1	TRBJ1-6	TGTGCCAGCAGCCTGCCACAGGGGGCTGGTTCACCCCTCCACTTT	CASSLPQGAGSPLHF
TRBV5-4	NA	NA	TRBJ2-1	TGTGCCAGCAGCTTGAGGGGAAACGGGAATGAGCAGTTCTTC	CASSLRGNGNEQFF
TRBV18	NA	NA	TRBJ1-2	TGTGCCAGCTCACCTACAGACTATGGCTACACCTTC	CASSPTDYGYTF
TRBV7-2	NA	NA	TRBJ1-1	TGTGCCAGCAGCTTATCGGAGATGCTCACTGAAGCTTTCTTT	CASSLSEMLTEAFF
TRBV2	NA	TRBD1	TRBJ1-5	TGTGCCAGCACCTTGACAGGGTCGAGCAATCAGCCCCAGCATTTT	CASTLTGSSNQPQHF
TRBV6-4	NA	NA	TRBJ1-5	TGTGCCAGCGGTTCGGAGGGAAGGCAGCCCCAGCATTTT	CASGSEGRQPQHF
TRBV6-5	NA	TRBD2	TRBJ2-7	TGTGCCAGCAGTTACGAGCGGGGAGACTACGAGCAGTACTTC	CASSYERGDYEQYF
TRBV18	once	NA	TRBJ1-3	TGTGCCAGCTCACCATACCAAGGGACTGGGTCGTCCATATATTTT	CASSPYQGTGSSIYF
TRBV4-2	NA	TRBD1	TRBJ1-6	TGTGCCAGCAGCCAACCCACCGGGACAGGATATAATTCACCCCTCCACTTT	CASSQPTGTGYNSPLHF
TRBV18	NA	NA	TRBJ1-2	TGTGCCAGCTCACCTTTCGAGGGTGCCTATGGCTACACCTTC	CASSPFEGAYGYTF
TRBV30	NA	TRBD2	TRBJ2-1	TGTGCCTGGAGCGGACGGTTTGGCGGGGGAAAAAATGAGCAGTTCTTC	CAWSGRFGGGKNEQFF
TRBV18	NA	TRBD2	TRBJ2-5	TGTGCCAGCTCACCACGCGGACTAGCGGGGGCGTCTCAAGAGACCCAGTACTTC	CASSPRGLAGASQETQYF
TRBV10-2	NA	NA	TRBJ1-1	TGCGCCAGCAGTGAGGGGGGCGAACTGAACACTGAAGCTTTCTTT	CASSEGGELNTEAFF
TRBV9	NA	NA	TRBJ2-7	TGTGCCAGCAGCGTATACGGGGGTTCGAACGAGCAGTACTTC	CASSVYGGSNEQYF
TRBV6-6	NA	TRBD2	TRBJ2-7	TGTGCCAGCAGTTACCAGACTAGCGCTTACTACGAGCAGTACTTC	CASSYQTSAYYEQYF
TRBV2	NA	NA	TRBJ1-4	TGTGCCAGCAGTAAACTACCGGGGGAGTATAATGAAAAACTGTTTTTT	CASSKLPGEYNEKLFF
TRBV7-8	NA	TRBD1	TRBJ1-5	TGTGCCAGCAGCTTCGACAGGGTGAGTCAGCCCCAGCATTTT	CASSFDRVSQPQHF
TRBV29-1	once	TRBD1	TRBJ1-1	TGCAGCGTTTCTGGACGGACAGGCGACCTTAACACTGAAGCTTTCTTT	CSVSGRTGDLNTEAFF
TRBV6-7	once	NA	TRBJ2-2	TGTGCCAGCAGTTACAGGACAGCGAACACCGGGGAGCTGTTTTTT	CASSYRTANTGELFF
TRBV5-1	NA	NA	TRBJ2-3	TGCGCCAGCAGCTTGTACGGAGATACGCAGTATTTT	CASSLYGDTQYF
TRBV27	once	TRBD2	TRBJ2-1	TGTGCCAGCAGTTATACTAGCGGGAGGGTTCGGCGCGATGAGCAGTTCTTC	CASSYTSGRVRRDEQFF
TRBV5-4	NA	TRBD2	TRBJ2-2	TGTGCCAGCAGCTTGGCTAGCGGGCCGGCGAACACCGGGGAGCTGTTTTTT	CASSLASGPANTGELFF
TRBV5-1	NA	TRBD1	TRBJ2-7	TGCGCCAGCAGCTTGCCGACAGGGGGCTCCTCCTACGAGCAGTACTTC	CASSLPTGGSSYEQYF
TRBV9	NA	NA	TRBJ2-3	TGTGCCAGCAGCTCCCCGGGAGCCACAGATACGCAGTATTTT	CASSSPGATDTQYF
TRBV4-1	NA	NA	TRBJ1-6	TGCGCCAGCAGCCAAGATGTAGAGTTCTCCTATAATTCACCCCTCCACTTT	CASSQDVEFSYNSPLHF
TRBV27	NA	NA	TRBJ1-1	TGTGCCAGCAGTAAATACAGGAACACTGAAGCTTTCTTT	CASSKYRNTEAFF
TRBV6-6	NA	TRBD2	TRBJ2-7	TGTGCCAGCAGTTCGCGACTAGCGGGGCCCTCCTACGAGCAGTACTTC	CASSSRLAGPSYEQYF
TRBV28	NA	TRBD1	TRBJ1-2	TGTGCCAGCAGTCCGGGGACAGGGGGGGATGGCTACACCTTC	CASSPGTGGDGYTF
TRBV4-2	few	TRBD1	TRBJ2-7	TGTGCCAGCAGCCCGGGACAGGGAGCACCCTACGAGCAGTACTTC	CASSPGQGAPYEQYF
TRBV4-2	NA	TRBD1	TRBJ1-6	TGTGCCAGCAGCCAGGATTTAGGACAGGGCGTACCCCTCCACTTT	CASSQDLGQGVPLHF
TRBV18	NA	TRBD2	TRBJ2-1	TGTGCCAGCTCACCACCGAAGCGGGGTGATGAGCAGTTCTTC	CASSPPKRGDEQFF
TRBV6-1	NA	NA	TRBJ2-5	TGTGCCAGCAGTGAAGATCGTGAGACCCAGTACTTC	CASSEDRETQYF
TRBV19	few	NA	TRBJ1-1	TGTGCCAGTAGGGGGAACAGGGTTTGGGCTTTCTTT	CASRGNRVWAFF
TRBV7-3	few	NA	TRBJ1-6	TGTGCCAGCAGCTTAACGACGGGATCACCCCTCCACTTT	CASSLTTGSPLHF
TRBV7-7	few	NA	TRBJ2-2	TGTGCCAGCTGGGGGGGCGGCGGGGAGCTGTTTTTT	CASWGGGGELFF
TRBV5-1	few	NA	TRBJ2-7	TGCGCCAGCAGCCTCCGACCGCTACAAGGGAGCTCCTACGAGCAGTACTTC	CASSLRPLQGSSYEQYF
TRBV24-1	NA	TRBD1	TRBJ2-1	TGTGCCACCAGTGAGGCACAGGGACAGAGCTCCTACAATGAGCAGTTCTTC	CATSEAQGQSSYNEQFF
TRBV28	NA	NA	TRBJ1-4	TGTGCCAGCAGCTCACCTTGGGGCCGAGTGGATGAAAAACTGTTTTTT	CASSSPWGRVDEKLFF
TRBV6-6	NA	TRBD1	TRBJ1-2	TGTGCCAGCAGTGGACAGGGTATTGACTATGGCTACACCTTC	CASSGQGIDYGYTF
TRBV11-3	NA	NA	TRBJ1-4	TGTGCCAGCAGCCCAAGGGACCACAGGGTTACTAATGAAAAACTGTTTTTT	CASSPRDHRVTNEKLFF
TRBV19	NA	TRBD2	TRBJ2-1	TGTGCCAGTATGGAGACTAGCGGGGGGAGGGAGCAGTTCTTC	CASMETSGGREQFF
TRBV19	NA	NA	TRBJ2-1	TGTGCCAGTAGTATAATGGGACGGACTACCTACAATGAGCAGTTCTTC	CASSIMGRTTYNEQFF
TRBV11-2	NA	NA	TRBJ2-2	TGTGCCAGCAGCTTAGGGCAGGTCAACACCGGGGAGCTGTTTTTT	CASSLGQVNTGELFF
TRBV4-2	NA	TRBD1	TRBJ1-4	TGTGCCAGCAGCCCGACAGGGGGAGCTGAAAAACTGTTTTTT	CASSPTGGAEKLFF
TRBV5-4	NA	NA	TRBJ1-2	TGTGCCAGCAGCCTTGACATAACCTATGGCTACACCTTC	CASSLDITYGYTF
TRBV19	NA	NA	TRBJ2-3	TGTGCCAGTAGATGGGGGCAGCCAACTAGCACAGATACGCAGTATTTT	CASRWGQPTSTDTQYF
TRBV7-9	NA	TRBD1	TRBJ2-7	TGTGCCAGCAGCCCCAGACAGGGCTTGTACGAGCAGTACTTC	CASSPRQGLYEQYF